This section outlines one TCR beta chain sequence together with its context. Methods used by the authors: Quantification of nucleated cells was approximated via reference gene primer amplification. The data were produced by immunoSEQ multiplex PCR, yet TCRdb's version contains in-frame clones alone and is incomplete. V and J calls plus clone size are reproduced from that table; the DNA served to infer D and trimming. The sample shows 400,000 to 550,000 clones, more than 85% of them seen only once. The source of the sample is a study of blood T cell repertoires in COVID-19. For the study at large: Acute-phase and convalescent COVID-19 samples originated in the United States, Italy and Spain. The analysed material was cDNA or gDNA that came from T cells, B-cell-depleted T cells, or PBMCs.

Germline V gives CDR1 MRHNA, CDR2 SNTAGT. V lost 0 bases, J lost 5 bases, and 15 bases lay in between. The CDR3 consists of 16 residues. Sequencing was done on a sample of peripheral blood. The chain couples TRBV6-4 to TRBJ2-3; perhaps TRBD1 as D (6 bases). This TCR derives from a woman between 25 and 40 years old with acute or convalescent COVID-19. CDR3 residues: CASSDSAARGVDTQYF. The CDR3 DNA is TGTGCCAGCAGTGACTCGGCGGCCAGGGGAGTAGATACGCAGTATTTT.